A single sample is the source of the 2 T cell receptor beta chains below, sequenced in a study of OX40 agonist ivuxolimab in advanced cancers. Sequencing was performed with immunoSEQ multiplex PCR; in TCRdb, only in-frame clones are kept and a portion is missing. The table records some 64,000 clones, about 90% of them present only once. The source material was CD4+ or CD8+ T cells sorted from blood, sampled in a trial of the OX40 agonist ivuxolimab. The receptors were sampled from an adult with an advanced solid tumor such as melanoma, head and neck, liver or kidney cancer.

The J gene is TRBJ2-2, the V gene TRBV6-6, with TRBD1 matching 10 bases. After removal of 5 bases from V and 4 bases from J, the junction contained 7 bases not matched to a gene. This CDR3 region has 16 residues. Germline V gene lookup returns CDR1 MNHNY and CDR2 SVGAGI (reference sequence). The CDR3 sequence is CASSLGQGLGTGELFF. DNA of the CDR3: TGTGCCAGCAGTCTGGGACAGGGGCTGGGCACCGGGGAGCTGTTTTTT.

This clone was observed a handful of times. This chain uses TRBV6-5 with TRBJ2-3, with D hard to call. The CDR3 sequence is 14 residues long. CDR1 and CDR2 (germline): MNHEY, SVGAGI. The V end was cut by 2 bases, the J end by 3 bases, with 9 bases between. CDR3 sequence reads: CASSYRGRTDTQYF. CDR3 in DNA: TGTGCCAGCAGTTACCGAGGTAGAACAGATACGCAGTATTTT.